This is a list of T cell receptor beta chains from one sample in a study of OX40 agonist ivuxolimab in advanced cancers. TCRdb keeps only in-frame clones here, not all; method: immunoSEQ multiplex PCR. The sample lists roughly 20,000 clones, 80% to 90% seen once, with approximately 3.1% in the top ten. The sequenced sample was CD4+ or CD8+ T cells sorted from blood, obtained in a trial of the OX40 agonist ivuxolimab. These receptor sequences come from an adult with an advanced solid tumor such as melanoma, head and neck, liver or kidney cancer. Each CDR3 is given with its conserved first and last residue.

>TRBJ2-3|TRBV4-2
CASSQVATLSSTDTQYF
>TRBJ2-4|TRBV28
CASSLLGPFGKNIQYF
>TRBJ2-1|TRBV9
CASRKLSSYNEQFF
>TRBJ2-2|TRBV9
CASSVGAGGELFF
>TRBJ2-1|TRBV12-5
CASGLGRGRANNEQFF
>TRBJ2-1|TRBV5-1
CASSFPSGRNNEQFF
>TRBJ1-1|TRBV6-5
CASSYYGRVNTEAFF
>TRBJ2-7|TRBV13
CASSPRTERNREQYF
>TRBJ2-7|TRBV30
CAWSVGWGKDYEQYF
>TRBJ1-5|TRBV6-6
CATQGSNQPQHF
>TRBJ1-5|TRBV4-1
CASSQGSGGSNQPQHF
>TRBJ2-3|TRBV5-1
CASSLRPTSTDTQYF
>TRBJ2-1|TRBV2
CASSLAGLSSYNEQFF
>TRBJ2-3|TRBV7-9
CASSLNLRLAGTDTQYF
>TRBJ1-1|TRBV19
CASSPGSRPEAFF
>TRBJ2-5|TRBV5-1
CASSLEGLGQETQYF
>TRBJ1-5|TRBV19
CASSLAGGFQNQPQHF
>TRBJ1-5|TRBV7-8
CASSLARDRVPRGNQPQHF
>TRBJ1-2|TRBV20-1
CSASGGVGYTF
>TRBJ2-1|TRBV5-4
CASSLLADKEQFF
>TRBJ1-6|TRBV19
CASSLYQDYNSPPHF
>TRBJ2-2|TRBV6-4
CASSAIAGGNTGELFF
>TRBJ1-1|TRBV5-6
CASSLVFRQTNTEAFF
>TRBJ2-1|TRBV7-8
CASSSRRGTGANEQFF
>TRBJ1-1|TRBV5-4
CASSSSDRGRVETEAFF
>TRBJ2-7|TRBV6-1
CASSTQTGGEQYF
>TRBJ1-4|TRBV27
CASSKGGAEGEKLFF
>TRBJ2-4|TRBV11-2
CASSSRAAIAKNIQYF
>TRBJ1-5|TRBV27
CASSLSGASRGRNQPQHF
>TRBJ2-5|TRBV27
CASSLSGLAETQYF
>TRBJ1-2|TRBV4-2
CASSQLSRDRGHGYTF
>TRBJ2-2|TRBV11-2
CASSSPYRTGELFF
>TRBJ2-3|TRBV5-1
CASSLAISGGPTDTQYF
>TRBJ1-4|TRBV11-2
CASSLEIREKLFF
>TRBJ1-4|TRBV5-1
CASSFSLGLNEKLFF
>TRBJ1-1|TRBV9
CASSGEGGYGTEAFF
>TRBJ2-3|TRBV19
CASRRLAGGSTDTQYF
>TRBJ2-1|TRBV7-9
CASSFASGGLNEQFF
>TRBJ2-3|TRBV7-2
CASSEYGGRSTDTQYF
>TRBJ1-2|TRBV10-2
CASSEVQGNDYGYTF
>TRBJ1-6|TRBV6-1
CASSAAAGAYNSPLHF
>TRBJ2-7|TRBV6-5
CASSYSMAVYEQYF
>TRBJ2-1|TRBV5-4
CASSSGGGFSYNEQFF
>TRBJ2-7|TRBV29-1
CSVVLGGYEQYF
>TRBJ2-7|TRBV30
CAWSSGSGRFGYEQYF
>TRBJ2-1|TRBV11-2
CASILYSSGNYNEQFF
>TRBJ2-7|TRBV2
CASSVGGPEQYF
>TRBJ2-1|TRBV5-1
CASSPGRNHNEQFF
>TRBJ2-3|TRBV5-8
CASSLSPTSTDTQYF
>TRBJ2-3|TRBV5-8
CASSLRTDTQYF
>TRBJ2-1|TRBV29-1
CSVERESYNEQFF
>TRBJ2-3|TRBV27
CASSRGGTTTDTQYF